This T cell receptor beta chain came from a study of T cell responses to AZD1222 COVID-19 vaccine. TCRdb's table, derived via immunoSEQ multiplex PCR, lists solely in-frame clones and lacks some. The table shows fewer than 150,000 clones, with around 90% occurring only once. CDR1 and CDR2 (germline): MNHNY, SVGAGI (reference sequence). Trimming removed 7 bases at V and 4 bases at J, with 16 bases between. CDR3 length: 14 residues. The clonotype comes from an adult in good health. The sequencing used peripheral blood, collected on day 0 of AZD1222 vaccination. The chain links TRBV6-6 to TRBJ1-2; D may be TRBD1 (5 bases). The chain's CDR3 is CASISGTSIYGYTF. In nucleotides, the CDR3 is TGTGCCAGCATATCCGGGACGTCAATCTATGGCTACACCTTC.